The 2 T cell receptor beta chains below all came from one sample that was sequenced in a study of blood T cell repertoires in COVID-19. Generated by immunoSEQ multiplex PCR, the TCRdb table keeps only in-frame clones and is missing some. This table has about 300,000 clones, around 80% appearing once. The specimen sequenced was peripheral blood. These receptors came from a woman aged 50 to 60 with acute or convalescent COVID-19.

This chain uses TRBV6-1 with TRBJ1-2; 8 positions match TRBD1. Trimming cost V 4 bases and J 4 bases; bases outside gene matches: 11. Germline V gene data show CDR1 as MNHNS and CDR2 as SASEGT. This CDR3 is 16 amino acids long. The CDR3 DNA reads TGTGCCAGCAGTGCGAAGGGTCCACAGGGGGGCTATGGCTACACCTTC. Encoded protein: CASSAKGPQGGYGYTF.

CDR3 sequence reads: CSASIRSPSVPYEQYF. The CDR3 bases are TGCAGTGCTAGTATAAGATCGCCTAGCGTTCCCTACGAGCAGTACTTC. V usage is TRBV20-1 and J usage is TRBJ2-7; D may be TRBD2 (6 bases). Per the germline V gene, CDR1 is DFQATT and CDR2 is SNEGSKA (reference sequence). The V gene lost 3 bases and the J gene lost 2 bases, with 20 bases spanning the gap. This CDR3 is 16 amino acids long.